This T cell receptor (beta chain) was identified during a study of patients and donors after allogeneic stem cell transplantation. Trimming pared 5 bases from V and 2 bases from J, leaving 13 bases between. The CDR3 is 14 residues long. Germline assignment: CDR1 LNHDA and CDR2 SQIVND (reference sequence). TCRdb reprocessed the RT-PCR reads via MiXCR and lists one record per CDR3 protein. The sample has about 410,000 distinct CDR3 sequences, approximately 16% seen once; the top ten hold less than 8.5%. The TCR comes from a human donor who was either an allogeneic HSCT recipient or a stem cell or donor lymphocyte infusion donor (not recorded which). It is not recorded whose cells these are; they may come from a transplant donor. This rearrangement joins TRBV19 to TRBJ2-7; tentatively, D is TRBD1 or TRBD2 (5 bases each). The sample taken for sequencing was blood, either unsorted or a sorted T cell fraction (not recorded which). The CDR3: CASSAGTLTYEQYF. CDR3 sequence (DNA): TGTGCCAGTAGTGCCGGGACCCTGACCTACGAGCAGTACTTC.